These 21 T cell receptor beta chains share one sample of origin, sequenced in a study of blood T cell repertoires in COVID-19. Only in-frame clones appear in the TCRdb table, and some are missing; sequencing was by immunoSEQ multiplex PCR. Among 62,000 or so clones listed, about 86% were seen once. The sequenced material came from peripheral blood. All receptors come from a woman aged 55-69 years with acute or convalescent COVID-19.

The rearrangement links TRBV19 to TRBJ2-7; 10 bases fit TRBD2. V lost 6 bases to trimming and J lost 6 bases; unmatched junction nucleotides: 8. From germline, CDR1 is LNHDA and CDR2 SQIVND (reference sequence). CDR3 size: 14 residues. The CDR3 nucleotides are TGTGCCAGTAGCTCACTAGCGGGGTCCGGCGAGCAGTACTTC. Translated, it gives CASSSLAGSGEQYF.

The rearrangement uses TRBV29-1 and TRBJ1-2, with D unresolved. The V gene lost 0 bases and the J gene lost 9 bases, with 11 bases spanning the gap. Germline CDR1 and CDR2: SQVTM and ANQGSEA. The CDR3 spans 12 residues. For the CDR3, the DNA is TGCAGCGTTGAAGATTCCCCCAGTAGCTACACCTTC. It is translated as CSVEDSPSSYTF. Full variable domain (missing parts from reference TRBV29-1 and TRBJ1-2): SAVISQKPSRDICQRGTSLTIQCQVDSQVTMMFWYRQQPGQSLTLIATANQGSEATYESGFVIDKFPISRPNLTFSTLTVSNMSPEDSSIYLCSVEDSPSSYTFGSGTRLTVV.

V usage is TRBV27 and J usage is TRBJ2-7; 8 nucleotides match TRBD2. The CDR3 runs 15 residues. CDR1 is MNHEY, CDR2 SMNVEV, per germline (reference sequence). V lost 2 bases to trimming and J lost 6 bases; unmatched junction nucleotides: 9. CDR3 residues: CASSLLPSGLGEQYF. CDR3 DNA: TGTGCCAGCAGTTTACTGCCTAGCGGGTTGGGCGAGCAGTACTTC.

The J gene is TRBJ2-1, the V gene TRBV5-1, with D tentatively TRBD2 (5 bases). Deletions cut 2 bases from V and 8 bases from J, with 17 bases between. The CDR3 loop spans 15 amino acids. Germline V gene data show CDR1 as SGHRS and CDR2 as YFSETQ. The CDR3 bases are TGCGCCAGCAGCTTCGGACTTAAAAGGGAAGATGAGCAGTTCTTC. Translation gives CASSFGLKREDEQFF.

This clone occurred once. Here the CDR3 reads CAWSTGHDSNQPQHF. CDR3 DNA: TGTGCCTGGAGTACGGGACACGATAGCAATCAGCCCCAGCATTTT. V and J are TRBV30 and TRBJ1-5; TRBD1 might be the D (6 bases). In germline, CDR1 is GTSNPN, CDR2 SVGIG (reference sequence). The CDR3 length is 15 residues. Deletions cut 2 bases from V and 0 bases from J, with 11 bases between.

This clone appeared a few times. The rearrangement uses TRBV5-6 and TRBJ2-3, with 7 bases aligning to TRBD2. Germline V lookup: CDR1 SGHDT, CDR2 YYEEEE. This CDR3 spans 15 amino acids. The J segment lost 5 bases and the V segment lost 3 bases, leaving 9 bases of the junction unmatched. This chain's CDR3 is CASSSNPTGGDTQYF. DNA of the CDR3: TGTGCCAGCAGCTCCAACCCGACGGGGGGAGATACGCAGTATTTT.

This sequence joins TRBV6-1 and TRBJ1-4, with 7 bases aligning to TRBD1. This CDR3 has 22 residues. CDR1 and CDR2 from the germline V gene are MNHNS and SASEGT. The J segment lost 4 bases and the V segment lost 0 bases, leaving 23 bases of the junction unmatched. The chain's CDR3 is CASSEALVTLLRGARDNEKLFF. CDR3 DNA: TGTGCCAGCAGTGAAGCTTTGGTTACTTTACTCAGGGGGGCACGAGATAATGAAAAACTGTTTTTT.

This sequence joins TRBV6-1 and TRBJ1-6; D might be TRBD1 (5 bases). Germline V gives CDR1 MNHNS, CDR2 SASEGT. The CDR3 sequence is 19 residues long. V was shortened by 0 bases and J by 0 bases, with 15 bases between the two germline ends. The CDR3 nucleotides read TGTGCCAGCAGTGAAGCGCTTCCCCGGGGGAGCTCCTATAATTCACCCCTCCACTTT. This encodes CASSEALPRGSSYNSPLHF.

DNA for the CDR3: TGTGCCAGCTCACCACGGGGACTAGCGGGGAACGAGCAGTACTTC. As protein: CASSPRGLAGNEQYF. The chain is built from TRBV18 and TRBJ2-7, with 13 bases lining up with TRBD2. This CDR3 has 15 residues. Germline CDR1 reads KGHSH; CDR2 reads LQKENI. The V and J ends lost 1 base and 5 bases, in that order; junction bases with no gene match: 2.

This clone was seen just once. J is TRBJ1-1 and V is TRBV12-3 or TRBV12-4; no firm D call. The germline V and J ends were trimmed by 2 bases and 0 bases, with 4 bases remaining between them. This CDR3 has 13 residues. The DNA for the CDR3 is TGTGCCAGCAGTTTAAGAGTGAACACTGAAGCTTTCTTT. It specifies CASSLRVNTEAFF.

In this sample, this clone turned up once. The rearrangement links TRBV10-2 to TRBJ2-2, with TRBD2 identical over 9 bases. The CDR3 totals 18 residues. Germline trimming cut 0 bases from V and 3 bases from J; bases unmatched to any gene: 8. Germline CDR1 WSHSY, CDR2 SAAADI. CDR3 sequence reads: CASSESVLAGGYTGELFF. The DNA of the CDR3 is TGCGCCAGCAGTGAGTCCGTACTTGCGGGAGGGTACACCGGGGAGCTGTTTTTT.

The chain employs TRBV5-4 and TRBJ2-3; 9 bases align to TRBD2. This CDR3 is built from 15 residues. V gave up 1 base and J gave up 1 base; unmatched junction bases: 1. Looked up from germline, CDR1 is SGHNT and CDR2 is YYREEE (reference sequence). The CDR3 nucleotides read TGTGCCAGCAGCTTGAGCGGGGGGCGCACAGATACGCAGTATTTT. Protein sequence: CASSLSGGRTDTQYF.

CDR3 sequence reads: CASSRRTGQNQPQHF. CDR3 in DNA: TGTGCCAGCAGCAGAAGGACAGGGCAGAATCAGCCCCAGCATTTT. This rearrangement joins TRBV7-2 to TRBJ1-5, with 8 bases aligning to TRBD1. V lost 5 bases and J lost 4; bases outside the gene matches: 7. The CDR3 is made up of 15 amino acids. Germline V CDR1 and CDR2: SGHTA, FQGNSA. The full variable domain, with the rest looked up from reference TRBV7-2 and TRBJ1-5, is GAGVSQSPSNKVTEKGKDVELRCDPISGHTALYWYRQSLGQGLEFLIYFQGNSAPDKSGLPSDRFSAERTGGSVSTLTIQRTQQEDSAVYLCASSRRTGQNQPQHFGDGTRLSIL.

This clone has a single count. CDR3 in DNA: TGTGCCAGCAGCCAAATAAGAGGGGGGACAGAACAAAGCACAGATACGCAGTATTTT. Protein product: CASSQIRGGTEQSTDTQYF. This chain uses TRBV3-1 (or the pseudogene TRBV3-2) with TRBJ2-3, with D possibly TRBD1 on 7 matching bases. The CDR3 consists of 19 residues. Germline CDR1 LGHDT, CDR2 YNNKEL (reference sequence). Trimming pared 2 bases from V and 0 bases from J, leaving 21 bases between.

The sample holds one count of this clone. The rearrangement joins TRBV10-3 to TRBJ1-5, with D tentatively TRBD1 (6 bases). In germline, CDR1 is ENHRY, CDR2 SYGVKD. V lost 4 bases, J lost 3 bases, and 16 bases lay in between. CDR3 length equals 16 residues. In DNA form, the CDR3 reads TGTGCCATCAGTGCGGCGGGTGGGGGCTACAATCAGCCCCAGCATTTT. Translation: CAISAAGGGYNQPQHF.

The chain recombines TRBV30 with TRBJ1-5; D remains ambiguous. The CDR3 totals 14 residues. V lost 0 bases, J lost 1 base, and 7 bases lay in between. Germline CDR1 is GTSNPN and CDR2 is SVGIG (reference sequence). In DNA, the CDR3 is TGTGCCTGGAGTGTACTCTCCAGCAATCAGCCCCAGCATTTT. This encodes CAWSVLSSNQPQHF.

The chain is built from TRBV28 and TRBJ1-2; D remains ambiguous. This CDR3 has 14 amino acids. Trimming took off 8 bases at V and 0 bases at J, with 13 bases between the two ends. Per germline, CDR1 MDHEN and CDR2 SYDVKM. CDR3 amino acids: CASLTEGANYGYTF. The CDR3 nucleotides are TGTGCCAGCCTAACAGAGGGCGCTAACTATGGCTACACCTTC.

The rearrangement joins TRBV5-1 to TRBJ2-3; tentative D call: TRBD2 (7 bases). This CDR3 spans 14 amino acids. CDR1 is SGHRS and CDR2 is YFSETQ in the germline V gene. V shed 0 bases and J shed 6 bases, with 11 bases lying between them. CDR3 region: CASSLVAGADTQYF. The CDR3 DNA is TGCGCCAGCAGCTTGGTTGCGGGGGCCGATACGCAGTATTTT.

In this sample, this clone turned up a few times. The chain employs TRBV6-1 and TRBJ1-5, with D tentatively TRBD1 (6 bases). The CDR3 extends over 15 amino acids. Trimming stripped 1 base from V and 5 bases from J, with 12 bases between. Germline lookup yields CDR1 MNHNS and CDR2 SASEGT. CDR3 coding DNA: TGTGCCAGCAGTGAAGATGAAACAGGGCATCAGCCCCAGCATTTT. Amino acids: CASSEDETGHQPQHF.

The chain links TRBV7-3 to TRBJ2-2; possible D gene TRBD2, 6 bases. From germline, CDR1 is SGHTA and CDR2 FQGTGA. The V end was cut by 5 bases, the J end by 4 bases, with 14 bases between. The CDR3 is 15 residues long. The CDR3 loop reads CASSDGTGSTGELFF. Here the CDR3 DNA reads TGTGCCAGCAGCGACGGGACTGGCAGCACCGGGGAGCTGTTTTTT.

This clone was picked up one time. The rearrangement links TRBV27 to TRBJ2-3; TRBD1 agrees at 7 bases. Germline CDR1 reads MNHEY; CDR2 reads SMNVEV (reference sequence). The J segment lost 2 bases and the V segment lost 5 bases, leaving 7 bases of the junction unmatched. The CDR3 has 15 residues. The CDR3 region is CASSPRQGITDTQYF. Here the CDR3 DNA reads TGTGCCAGCAGTCCCCGACAGGGAATCACAGATACGCAGTATTTT.